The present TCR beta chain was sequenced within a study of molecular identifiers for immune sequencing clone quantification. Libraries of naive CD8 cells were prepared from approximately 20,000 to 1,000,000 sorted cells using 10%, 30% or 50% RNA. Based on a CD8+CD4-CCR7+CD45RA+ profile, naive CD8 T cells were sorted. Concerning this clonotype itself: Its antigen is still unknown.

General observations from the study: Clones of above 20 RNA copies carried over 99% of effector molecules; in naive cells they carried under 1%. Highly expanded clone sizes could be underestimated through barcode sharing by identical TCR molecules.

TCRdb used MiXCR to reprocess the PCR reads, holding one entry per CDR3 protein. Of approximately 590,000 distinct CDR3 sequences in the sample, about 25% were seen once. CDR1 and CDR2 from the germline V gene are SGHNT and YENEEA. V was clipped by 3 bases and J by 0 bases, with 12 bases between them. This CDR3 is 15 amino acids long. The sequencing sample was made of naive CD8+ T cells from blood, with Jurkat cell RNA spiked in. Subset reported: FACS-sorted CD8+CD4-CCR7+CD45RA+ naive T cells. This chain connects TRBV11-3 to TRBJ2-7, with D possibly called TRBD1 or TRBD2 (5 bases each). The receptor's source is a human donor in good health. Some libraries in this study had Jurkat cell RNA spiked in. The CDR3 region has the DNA TGTGCCAGCAGCTTGAGGGCAGGGCCCTCCTACGAGCAGTACTTC. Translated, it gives CASSLRAGPSYEQYF.